Sequencing of this T cell receptor beta chain was carried out in a study of T cells in tumors after PD-1 blockade. Study results and caveats: In squamous cell carcinoma, 45% to 50% of expanded exhausted clones were novel versus 25% to 35% of other expanded CD8+ clones.

V lost 7 bases, J lost 2 bases, and 7 bases lay in between. Germline V lookup: CDR1 LNHDA, CDR2 SQIVND (reference sequence). The CDR3 loop spans 12 amino acids. Comment on this clone: Its antigen is not identified.

The same primary tumor site was biopsied both before and after PD-1 blockade. Repertoires were generated with immunoSEQ multiplex PCR, while TCRdb's copy carries only in-frame clones and drops some. The top ten hold roughly two thirds of the sample, which has 4,000 or so clones, about 56% seen once. The V call is TRBV19, the J call TRBJ2-3; D is unresolved. This TCR came from a human donor with cutaneous squamous cell carcinoma. The sample in question was tumor tissue, obtained after anti-PD-1 treatment. CDR3 in amino acids: CASMSLTDTQYF. The CDR3 bases are TGTGCCAGTATGTCCCTCACAGATACGCAGTATTTT.